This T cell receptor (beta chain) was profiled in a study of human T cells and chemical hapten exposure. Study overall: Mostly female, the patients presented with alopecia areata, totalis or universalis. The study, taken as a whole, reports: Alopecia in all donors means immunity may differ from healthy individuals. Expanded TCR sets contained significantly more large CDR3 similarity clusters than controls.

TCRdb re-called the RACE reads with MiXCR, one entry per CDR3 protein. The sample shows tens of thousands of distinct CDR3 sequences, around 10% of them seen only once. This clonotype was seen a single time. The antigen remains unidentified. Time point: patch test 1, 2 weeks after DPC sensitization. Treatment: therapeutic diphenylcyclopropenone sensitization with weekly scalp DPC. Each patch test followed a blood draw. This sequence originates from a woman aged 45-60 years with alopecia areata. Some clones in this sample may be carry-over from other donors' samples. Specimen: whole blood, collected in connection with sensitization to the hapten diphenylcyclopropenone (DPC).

The CDR3 sequence: CASSWDSSTDTQYF. The DNA for the CDR3 is TGTGCCAGCAGCTGGGACAGCTCCACAGATACGCAGTATTTT. V and J are TRBV5-5 and TRBJ2-3; 7 nucleotides match TRBD1. Germline CDR1 is SGHKS and CDR2 is YYEKEE (reference sequence). CDR3 length: 14 amino acids. The trim removed 3 bases at V and 2 bases at J, leaving 3 bases unmatched.